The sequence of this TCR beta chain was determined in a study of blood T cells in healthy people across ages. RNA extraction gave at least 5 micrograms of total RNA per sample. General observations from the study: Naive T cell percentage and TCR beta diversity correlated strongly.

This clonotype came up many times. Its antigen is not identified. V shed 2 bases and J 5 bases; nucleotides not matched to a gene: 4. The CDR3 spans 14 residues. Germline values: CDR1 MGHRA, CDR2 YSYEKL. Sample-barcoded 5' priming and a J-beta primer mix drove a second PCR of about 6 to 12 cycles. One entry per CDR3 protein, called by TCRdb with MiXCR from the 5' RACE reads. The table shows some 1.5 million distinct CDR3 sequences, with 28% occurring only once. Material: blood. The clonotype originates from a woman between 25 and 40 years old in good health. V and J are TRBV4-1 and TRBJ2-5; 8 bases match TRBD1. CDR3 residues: CASSQRTGLETQYF. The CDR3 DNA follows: TGCGCCAGCAGCCAAAGGACAGGGTTGGAGACCCAGTACTTC.